What follows are 27 T cell receptor beta chains derived from one specimen sequenced in a study of cytotoxic CD8 clonotypes in ibrutinib-treated CLL. TCRdb's table, derived via immunoSEQ multiplex PCR, lists solely in-frame clones and lacks some. Of about 140,000 clones in the sample, 85% to 95% were seen once. The specimen comprised PBMCs, sampled after 12 months of ibrutinib treatment. The receptors were sampled from a human donor with chronic lymphocytic leukemia.

CDR3 protein: CASSFESGEKLFF. CDR3 in DNA: TGTGCCAGCAGCTTCGAGTCGGGGGAAAAACTGTTTTTT. The chain joins TRBV5-4 to TRBJ1-4; D is uncertain. Trimming stripped 2 bases from V and 8 bases from J, with 10 bases between. Per germline, CDR1 SGHNT and CDR2 YYREEE (reference sequence). The length of the CDR3 is 13 residues.

This clone showed up just a few times. The rearrangement joins TRBV6-5 to TRBJ2-1, with a possible D match to TRBD2 (6 bases). Between the trimmed V and J ends, which lost 4 bases and 10 bases, there was a span of 23 bases. CDR1 MNHEY and CDR2 SVGAGI come from the germline V gene. This CDR3 is built from 16 residues. The CDR3 DNA reads as TGTGCCAGCAGTTCCGCCGGGACTGGCATCTTGGGGGAGCAGTTCTTC. It specifies CASSSAGTGILGEQFF.

J is TRBJ2-2 and V is TRBV6-5, with D uncertain. The CDR3 is made up of 14 amino acids. The germline V gene encodes CDR1 MNHEY and CDR2 SVGAGI. V dropped 0 bases and J dropped 6 bases, with 8 bases sitting between them. The CDR3, as DNA: TGTGCCAGCAGTTACTCGATGGTCTCCGGGGAGCTGTTTTTT. Residues: CASSYSMVSGELFF.

The V call is TRBV18, the J call TRBJ2-1; 14 bases line up with TRBD2. CDR1 and CDR2 (germline): KGHSH, LQKENI. CDR3 length: 15 amino acids. Trimming at V came to 4 bases and at J to 6 bases, leaving 2 bases not matched to a gene. The CDR3 sequence is CASSQGLAGVNEQFF. CDR3 in DNA: TGTGCCAGCTCACAGGGACTAGCGGGAGTCAATGAGCAGTTCTTC.

The V and J genes are TRBV11-1 and TRBJ2-2; 9 bases match TRBD1. The CDR3 has 15 amino acids. V trimming: 5 bases; J trimming: 5 bases; junction bases outside the gene matches: 6. Germline V gene sequence: CDR1 SGHAT, CDR2 FQDESV (reference sequence). CDR3 nucleotides: TGTGCCAGCAGCCTGGACAGGGGATGGACCGGGGAGCTGTTTTTT. Residues: CASSLDRGWTGELFF.

This clone was counted between two and nine times. CDR3 sequence: CAWSNPTGANQPQHF. In DNA, the CDR3 is TGTGCCTGGAGTAACCCGACAGGGGCAAATCAGCCCCAGCATTTT. The V gene is TRBV30, the J gene TRBJ1-5; 8 bases map to TRBD1. The CDR3 has 15 residues. Germline values: CDR1 GTSNPN, CDR2 SVGIG (reference sequence). V dropped 2 bases and J dropped 4; count of bases not matched to a gene: 7.

The V gene is TRBV4-1, the J gene TRBJ2-3; TRBD2 might be the D (5 bases). V was trimmed by 0 bases and J by 0 bases, leaving 19 bases between them. CDR1 is MGHRA and CDR2 is YSYEKL in the germline V gene. The CDR3 runs to 19 residues. CDR3 loop: CASSQDWGFLAVSTDTQYF. As DNA, the CDR3 is TGCGCCAGCAGCCAAGATTGGGGTTTTCTAGCAGTTAGCACAGATACGCAGTATTTT.

The chain combines TRBV14 with TRBJ1-1; D remains unclear. The V end lost 0 bases, the J end lost 0 bases, and 8 bases lay between the germline ends. CDR3 size: 15 residues. Germline lookup yields CDR1 SGHDN and CDR2 FVKESK. CDR3 bases: TGTGCCAGCAGCCAAGATTGGAACTTGAACACTGAAGCTTTCTTT. Translation gives CASSQDWNLNTEAFF.

This clone has just a few counts. J is TRBJ2-1 and V is TRBV28, with 11 bases fitting TRBD2. Germline CDR1 and CDR2: MDHEN and SYDVKM. V was pared by 6 bases and J by 3 bases, with 4 bases of the junction left unmatched. This CDR3 contains 15 residues. Written as DNA, the CDR3 is TGTGCCAGCAGCCCTGGGACTAGCGGCTACAATGAGCAGTTCTTC. Translation gives CASSPGTSGYNEQFF.

This clone was detected only a few times. Here the CDR3 DNA reads TGTGCCAGCAAGGGACAGGGGGCGGGTGGCTACACCTTC. It translates to CASKGQGAGGYTF. V and J are TRBV9 and TRBJ1-2, with TRBD1 matching 12 bases. The germline gives CDR1 SGDLS, CDR2 YYNGEE. V lost 6 bases to trimming and J lost 7 bases; unmatched junction nucleotides: 4. The CDR3 consists of 13 residues.

The V call is TRBV7-2, the J call TRBJ1-1; D is undetermined. Deletions cut 5 bases from V and 0 bases from J, with 16 bases between. CDR1 SGHTA and CDR2 FQGNSA come from the germline V gene. This CDR3 has 16 residues. Here the CDR3 reads CASSARTGRMNTEAFF. CDR3 bases: TGTGCCAGCAGCGCGAGAACGGGTCGTATGAACACTGAAGCTTTCTTT.

J is TRBJ1-1 and V is TRBV25-1; D not certain. Germline V CDR1 and CDR2: MGHDK, SYGVNS. Trimming pared 8 bases from V and 1 base from J, leaving 11 bases between. This CDR3 region has 13 residues. The CDR3 nucleotides read TGTGCCAGCGGGAGCCTTCAGAACACTGAAGCTTTCTTT. This gives the protein CASGSLQNTEAFF.

This clone was recorded once. The chain has TRBV27 and TRBJ2-7, with 8 bases fitting TRBD2. This CDR3 region has 17 residues. After removal of 3 bases from V and 3 bases from J, the junction contained 13 bases not matched to a gene. Per the germline V gene, CDR1 is MNHEY and CDR2 is SMNVEV (reference sequence). CDR3 sequence reads: CASSFRGLGTSNYEQYF. CDR3 bases: TGTGCCAGCAGTTTCCGGGGCTTAGGGACTAGTAACTACGAGCAGTACTTC.

V gene TRBV11-3 combines with J gene TRBJ2-2, with 9 bases lining up with TRBD2. Germline CDR1 reads SGHNT; CDR2 reads YENEEA. Trimming removed 5 bases from V and 5 bases from J; junction bases left unmatched: 6. The CDR3 length is 15 residues. CDR3 sequence (DNA): TGTGCCAGCAGCCCCCAAGCGGGAGGAACCGGGGAGCTGTTTTTT. Its translation is CASSPQAGGTGELFF.

This clone showed up just once. The chain has TRBV30 and TRBJ1-1; 9 bases map to TRBD1. V shed 1 base and J 5 bases; nucleotides not matched to a gene: 8. Germline V CDR1 and CDR2: GTSNPN, SVGIG (reference sequence). The CDR3 is 15 amino acids. CDR3 in DNA: TGTGCCTGGAGTGAGGGACAGGGAGGTGTTACTGAAGCTTTCTTT. It is translated as CAWSEGQGGVTEAFF.

The chain employs TRBV28 and TRBJ2-7; D possibly corresponds to TRBD1 (5 bases). In germline, CDR1 is MDHEN, CDR2 SYDVKM. CDR3 length: 15 residues. Trimming shortened V by 2 bases and J by 5 bases, and 16 bases separated the two germline ends. CDR3 sequence (DNA): TGTGCCAGCAGTTTAAGTCGTGTCAGGGCAAACGAGCAGTACTTC. Its protein is CASSLSRVRANEQYF.

This chain links TRBV19 with TRBJ2-6; D unclear. V shed 6 bases and J shed 0 bases, with 12 bases lying between them. The CDR3 covers 16 residues. The germline V gene has CDR1 LNHDA and CDR2 SQIVND (reference sequence). The CDR3 bases are TGTGCCAGTAGCCCGAATCGAAACTCTGGGGCCAACGTCCTGACTTTC. Encoded protein: CASSPNRNSGANVLTF.

The rearrangement links TRBV7-2 to TRBJ2-7, with TRBD2 matching over 9 bases. The CDR3 loop spans 18 amino acids. V was clipped by 5 bases and J by 2 bases; unmatched bases: 16. CDR1 is SGHTA and CDR2 is FQGNSA in the germline V gene. The CDR3 bases are TGTGCCAGCAGCCCCAACCTGTATGGGACTAGCCAGACCTACGAGCAGTACTTC. It encodes CASSPNLYGTSQTYEQYF.

This rearrangement joins TRBV28 to TRBJ1-5; D uncertain. The germline V and J ends were trimmed by 6 bases and 0 bases, with 9 bases remaining between them. The CDR3 has 14 amino acids. Germline V lookup: CDR1 MDHEN, CDR2 SYDVKM. The CDR3 DNA reads TGTGCCAGCAGCGCTGCCCTTAGCAATCAGCCCCAGCATTTT. As protein: CASSAALSNQPQHF. The entire variable domain, with the rest obtained from reference TRBV28 and TRBJ1-5, is as follows: DVKVTQSSRYLVKRTGEKVFLECVQDMDHENMFWYRQDPGLGLRLIYFSYDVKMKEKGDIPEGYSVSREKKERFSLILESASTNQTSMYLCASSAALSNQPQHFGDGTRLSIL.

The chain employs TRBV27 and TRBJ1-1; 8 nucleotides agree with TRBD1. With 4 bases clipped from V and 1 base from J, the junction kept 5 bases outside the gene matches. The CDR3 has 15 residues. Germline values: CDR1 MNHEY, CDR2 SMNVEV (reference sequence). CDR3 region: CASSYYGQGNTEAFF. In nucleotides, the CDR3 is TGTGCCAGCAGTTATTACGGACAGGGGAACACTGAAGCTTTCTTT.

This clone has a handful of counts. The V gene is TRBV9, the J gene TRBJ1-1, with D hard to call. This CDR3 is 14 amino acids long. The germline V gene encodes CDR1 SGDLS and CDR2 YYNGEE. Trimming left V 1 base short and J 1 base short, with 8 bases between. The CDR3 here is CASSVTSENTEAFF. The CDR3 coding sequence is TGTGCCAGCAGCGTAACATCAGAGAACACTGAAGCTTTCTTT.

The gene calls are TRBV28 and TRBJ1-1; no clear D gene. V was clipped by 3 bases and J by 4 bases, with 9 bases between them. Germline CDR1 MDHEN, CDR2 SYDVKM. The CDR3 loop spans 13 amino acids. CDR3 sequence: CASSFIGSTEAFF. CDR3 DNA sequence: TGTGCCAGCAGTTTTATAGGGAGCACTGAAGCTTTCTTT.

The V gene is TRBV5-8, the J gene TRBJ2-7; TRBD1 aligns across 8 bases. The germline V gene encodes CDR1 SGHTS and CDR2 YDEGEE. The CDR3 is made up of 13 amino acids. J lost 6 bases, V lost 1 base, and 3 bases had no gene match. The chain's CDR3 is CASSLNDRGEQYF. For the CDR3, the DNA is TGTGCCAGCAGCTTGAATGACAGGGGCGAGCAGTACTTC.

The rearrangement uses TRBV5-4 and TRBJ1-5; D is ambiguous. V lost 0 bases and J lost 5, with 18 bases in between. The CDR3 contains 17 residues. Per the germline V gene, CDR1 is SGHNT and CDR2 is YYREEE (reference sequence). In DNA form, the CDR3 reads TGTGCCAGCAGCTTGGGGCCCCAAAGTTTTCCGGATCAGCCCCAGCATTTT. Amino acid sequence: CASSLGPQSFPDQPQHF.

The chain combines TRBV4-2 with TRBJ1-1; D uncertain. Germline loops: CDR1 LGHNA, CDR2 YNFKEQ. The CDR3 is made up of 15 amino acids. V was shortened by 0 bases and J by 5 bases, with 13 bases between the two germline ends. Written as DNA, the CDR3 is TGTGCCAGCAGCCAAGAATCTGGGTTAGGAACTGAAGCTTTCTTT. This translates into CASSQESGLGTEAFF.

The chain carries TRBV9 and TRBJ1-4, with D perhaps TRBD1 (6 bases). The CDR3 is made up of 14 amino acids. Germline values: CDR1 SGDLS, CDR2 YYNGEE. Trimming removed 4 bases from V and 7 bases from J, with 14 bases in between. The CDR3 protein is CASSPWGAAEKLFF. DNA of the CDR3: TGTGCCAGCAGCCCCTGGGGGGCGGCTGAAAAACTGTTTTTT.

This chain connects TRBV19 to TRBJ1-1; tentative D call: TRBD1 (5 bases). CDR3 length: 15 amino acids. V lost 5 bases and J 5 bases, leaving 18 bases between the germline ends. The germline CDR1 and CDR2 sequences are LNHDA and SQIVND (reference sequence). CDR3 sequence (DNA): TGTGCCAGTAGTTTCCGTATCGGTGAGGGGACTGAAGCTTTCTTT. The encoded protein is CASSFRIGEGTEAFF.